The 8 T cell receptor beta chains given below trace back to one sample, sequenced in a study of blood T cell repertoires in COVID-19. Generated by immunoSEQ multiplex PCR, the TCRdb table keeps only in-frame clones and is missing some. The sample consists of fewer than 200,000 clones, 60% to 80% of them appearing once. Sequenced sample: peripheral blood. The receptors stem from a woman aged 70 to 79 with acute or convalescent COVID-19.

This clone was seen more than once but under ten times. The chain has TRBV19 and TRBJ2-7; D perhaps matches TRBD2 (6 bases). The CDR3 extends over 15 amino acids. Deletions cut 7 bases from V and 3 bases from J, with 19 bases between. Germline CDR1 and CDR2: LNHDA and SQIVND (reference sequence). CDR3 in amino acids: CASTPGGAFFYEQYF. Here the CDR3 DNA reads TGTGCCAGTACCCCCGGCGGGGCTTTTTTCTACGAGCAGTACTTC.

The V gene is TRBV2, the J gene TRBJ2-5, with 9 positions matching TRBD1. The germline CDR1 and CDR2 sequences are SNHLY and FYNNEI. The CDR3 is 15 residues long. After removal of 6 bases from V and 4 bases from J, the junction contained 9 bases not matched to a gene. CDR3 coding DNA: TGTGCCAGCAGCACCGACAGGGGGTCATCAGAGACCCAGTACTTC. Amino acids: CASSTDRGSSETQYF.

V is TRBV5-4 and J is TRBJ2-1, with 8 bases matching TRBD1. Losses at the gene ends were 2 bases for V and 8 bases for J; bases not matched to a gene: 6. The CDR3 is 14 amino acids. The V gene's germline CDR1 is SGHNT and CDR2 YYREEE (reference sequence). The CDR3 loop is CASSLRTGSDEQFF. The CDR3 DNA reads TGTGCCAGCAGCTTACGGACAGGGTCAGATGAGCAGTTCTTC.

CDR3 residues: CASSTTSANTGELFF. CDR3 DNA: TGCGCCAGCAGCACGACTAGCGCAAACACCGGGGAGCTGTTTTTT. The genes are TRBV5-1 and TRBJ2-2, with 8 bases aligning to TRBD2. After removal of 4 bases from V and 2 bases from J, the junction contained 4 bases not matched to a gene. CDR3 length equals 15 residues. Germline V gene data show CDR1 as SGHRS and CDR2 as YFSETQ.

CDR3 sequence: CASGKGQNNSPLHF. In DNA, the CDR3 is TGTGCCAGCGGAAAGGGACAGAATAATTCACCCCTCCACTTT. This chain joins TRBV2 and TRBJ1-6, with TRBD1 matching over 7 bases. J lost 5 bases, V lost 8 bases, and 6 bases had no gene match. Per germline, CDR1 SNHLY and CDR2 FYNNEI. This CDR3 has 14 residues.

The chain carries TRBV9 and TRBJ2-3; perhaps TRBD2 as D (6 bases). V was pared by 4 bases and J by 4 bases, with 19 bases between. The CDR3 loop spans 16 amino acids. Germline CDR1 SGDLS, CDR2 YYNGEE. The CDR3 sequence: CASSTTFGTAADTQYF. CDR3 nucleotide sequence: TGTGCCAGCAGCACCACCTTCGGGACTGCCGCAGATACGCAGTATTTT.

The chain recombines TRBV5-6 with TRBJ2-2; 7 bases are a match to TRBD1. J lost 5 bases, V lost 5 bases, and 9 bases had no gene match. Per the germline V gene, CDR1 is SGHDT and CDR2 is YYEEEE. CDR3 size: 15 residues. CDR3 sequence: CASRPTGLRTGELFF. CDR3 bases: TGTGCCAGCAGACCGACAGGGTTGAGGACCGGGGAGCTGTTTTTT.

This chain uses TRBV10-3 with TRBJ1-5; 7 nucleotides align to TRBD1. Germline V gene sequence: CDR1 ENHRY, CDR2 SYGVKD. V lost 5 bases to trimming and J lost 4 bases; unmatched junction nucleotides: 5. The CDR3 is 14 residues long. DNA for the CDR3: TGTGCCATCAGTCCGGACAGGCTAAATCAGCCCCAGCATTTT. It codes for CAISPDRLNQPQHF.